This T cell receptor (beta chain) was captured by sequencing in a study of persistence of HIV-infected CD4 T cells. Study overall: Donors had been on suppressive ART for a median of roughly 8 years.

Of note for this clone: Antigen specificity is unknown.

Sequencing used immunoSEQ version 4 in survey mode. Profiling relied on immunoSEQ multiplex PCR, and the TCRdb table lists in-frame clones only, not all of them. The data contain about 48,000 clones, about four fifths of them singletons. Overall study findings and caveats: Antigen-responding cells were enriched for degenerate expanded CDR3beta sequences.

Germline V CDR1 and CDR2: SGHTA, FQGNSA. The CDR3 has 13 residues. Trimming shortened V by 2 bases and J by 6 bases, and 11 bases separated the two germline ends. The stimulus was lysate of CMV-infected fibroblasts, 9 to 10 ug/mL. CD40L/CD69 double-negative CD45RO-high memory CD4+ T cells were collected. Donors had CD4+ T cell counts above 400 cells/uL and were CMV-seropositive. The chain recombines TRBV7-2 with TRBJ2-7; the D gene is possibly TRBD1 (6 bases). The source material was CD4+ T cells sorted from PBMCs after approximately 20-hour stimulation, sampled from a patient who received antiretroviral therapy. The source of this sequence is an adult man with HIV who was CMV-seropositive. CDR3 bases: TGTGCCAGCAGCTTAAACAGGGATCTCGAGCAGTACTTC. Translation gives CASSLNRDLEQYF.